This T cell receptor (beta chain) was recovered during a study of shared clonotypes between healthy human individuals. Measured with immunoSEQ multiplex PCR; TCRdb has only the in-frame clones, and not every one. The data contain approximately 440,000 clones, more than 70% of them seen just once; the ten biggest clones take up about 11%. With 5 bases clipped from V and 3 bases from J, the junction kept 4 bases outside the gene matches. This CDR3 comprises 15 residues. The germline V gene encodes CDR1 MNHEY and CDR2 SVGAGI. Study-wide results and caveats: With few donors, the genetic and exposure-history diversity represented was limited.

The study drew its donors from healthy HIV-negative adults without recent acute infections or vaccinations. Unsorted samples, those not sorted, used some 89 million PBMCs for genomic DNA. On this clone itself: Its target is unknown.

This TCR came from a woman in her thirties or forties in good health. Some clones in this sample may be carry-over from other donors' samples. The sequenced material came from PBMCs. The chain recombines TRBV6-5 with TRBJ2-7; 13 bases are shared with TRBD2. This chain's CDR3 is CASSQGLAGFYEQYF. The CDR3 coding sequence is TGTGCCAGCAGTCAGGGACTAGCGGGATTCTACGAGCAGTACTTC.